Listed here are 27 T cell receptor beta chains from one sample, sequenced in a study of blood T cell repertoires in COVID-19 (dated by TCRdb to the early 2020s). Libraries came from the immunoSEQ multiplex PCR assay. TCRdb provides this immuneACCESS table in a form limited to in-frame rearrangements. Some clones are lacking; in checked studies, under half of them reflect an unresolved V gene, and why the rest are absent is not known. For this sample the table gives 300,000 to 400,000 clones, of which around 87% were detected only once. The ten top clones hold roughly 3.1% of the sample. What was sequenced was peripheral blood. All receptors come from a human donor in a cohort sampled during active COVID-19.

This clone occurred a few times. The CDR3 loop is CASSTSLAGEGNTQYF. For the CDR3, the DNA is TGTGCCAGCAGTACCTCACTAGCGGGAGAAGGGAATACGCAGTATTTT. The rearrangement joins TRBV28 to TRBJ2-3; 11 nucleotides align to TRBD2. V shed 5 bases and J 7 bases; nucleotides not matched to a gene: 11. Germline CDR1 is MDHEN and CDR2 is SYDVKM. The CDR3 has 16 residues.

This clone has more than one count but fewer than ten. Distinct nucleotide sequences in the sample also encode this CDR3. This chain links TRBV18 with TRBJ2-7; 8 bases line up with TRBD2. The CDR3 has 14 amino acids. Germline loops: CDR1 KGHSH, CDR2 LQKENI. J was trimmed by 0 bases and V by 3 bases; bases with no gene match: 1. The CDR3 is CASSPSGSSYEQYF. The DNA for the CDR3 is TGTGCCAGCTCACCCAGCGGGAGCTCCTACGAGCAGTACTTC.

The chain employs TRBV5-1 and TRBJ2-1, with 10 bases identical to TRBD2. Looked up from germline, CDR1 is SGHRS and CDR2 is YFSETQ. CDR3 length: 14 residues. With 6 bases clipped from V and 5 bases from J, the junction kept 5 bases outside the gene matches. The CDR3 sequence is CASNPGTSDNEQFF. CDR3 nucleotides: TGCGCCAGCAACCCCGGGACTAGCGACAATGAGCAGTTCTTC.

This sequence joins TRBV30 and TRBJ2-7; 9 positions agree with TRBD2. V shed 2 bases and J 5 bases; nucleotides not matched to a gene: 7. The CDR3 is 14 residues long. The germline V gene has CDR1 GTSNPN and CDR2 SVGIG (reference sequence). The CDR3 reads CAWSFSGRINEQYF. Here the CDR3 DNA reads TGTGCCTGGAGTTTTAGCGGGAGAATTAACGAGCAGTACTTC.

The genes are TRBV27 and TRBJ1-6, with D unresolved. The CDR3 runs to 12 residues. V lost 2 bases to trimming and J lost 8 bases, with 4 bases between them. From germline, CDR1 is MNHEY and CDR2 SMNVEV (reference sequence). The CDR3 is CASSLRDSPLHF. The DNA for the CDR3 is TGTGCCAGCAGTTTACGGGATTCACCCCTCCACTTT.

This chain's CDR3 is CASSRGGVGETQYF. DNA for the CDR3: TGTGCCAGCAGCCGCGGGGGGGTAGGAGAGACCCAGTACTTC. The rearrangement links TRBV3-1 (or the pseudogene TRBV3-2) to TRBJ2-5; 9 nucleotides match TRBD2. CDR3 length equals 14 residues. The V gene end was trimmed by 4 bases and the J gene end by 4 bases; junction bases not matched to a gene: 4. Germline lookup yields CDR1 LGHDT and CDR2 YNNKEL (reference sequence).

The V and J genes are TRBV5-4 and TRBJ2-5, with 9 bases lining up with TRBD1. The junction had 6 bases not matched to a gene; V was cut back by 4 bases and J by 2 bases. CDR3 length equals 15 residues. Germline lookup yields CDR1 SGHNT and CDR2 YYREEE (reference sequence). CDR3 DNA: TGTGCCAGCAGCAAGGGACAGGGCCTACAAGAGACCCAGTACTTC. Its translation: CASSKGQGLQETQYF.

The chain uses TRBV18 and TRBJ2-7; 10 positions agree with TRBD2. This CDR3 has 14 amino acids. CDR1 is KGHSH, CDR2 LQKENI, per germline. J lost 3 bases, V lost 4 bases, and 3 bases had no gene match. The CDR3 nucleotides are TGTGCCAGCTCACAAAGCGGGGGGGACTACGAGCAGTACTTC. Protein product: CASSQSGGDYEQYF.

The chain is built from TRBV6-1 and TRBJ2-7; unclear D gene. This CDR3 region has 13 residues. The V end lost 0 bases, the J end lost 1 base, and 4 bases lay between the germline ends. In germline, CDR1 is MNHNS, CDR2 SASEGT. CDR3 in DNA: TGTGCCAGCAGTGAAGCGGAGTCCTACGAGCAGTACTTC. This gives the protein CASSEAESYEQYF.

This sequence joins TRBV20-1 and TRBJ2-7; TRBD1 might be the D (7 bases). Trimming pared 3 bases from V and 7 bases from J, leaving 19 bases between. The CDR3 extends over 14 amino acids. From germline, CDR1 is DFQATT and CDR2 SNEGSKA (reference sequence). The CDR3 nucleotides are TGCAGTGCTAGTAGCGGAACAGGGGTTAGGGAGCAGTACTTC. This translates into CSASSGTGVREQYF.

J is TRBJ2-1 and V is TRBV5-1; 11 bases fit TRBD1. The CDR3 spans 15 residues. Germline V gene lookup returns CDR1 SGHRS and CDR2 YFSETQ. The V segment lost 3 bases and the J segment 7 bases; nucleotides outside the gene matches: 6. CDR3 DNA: TGCGCCAGCAGCTCCGGACAGGGGGCTCGGAATGAGCAGTTCTTC. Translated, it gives CASSSGQGARNEQFF.

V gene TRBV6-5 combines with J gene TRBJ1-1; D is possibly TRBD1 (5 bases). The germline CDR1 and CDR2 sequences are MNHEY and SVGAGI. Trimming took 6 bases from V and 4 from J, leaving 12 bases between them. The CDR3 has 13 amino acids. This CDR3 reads CASRREGTTEAFF. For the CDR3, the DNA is TGTGCCAGCAGGCGGGAAGGGACCACTGAAGCTTTCTTT.

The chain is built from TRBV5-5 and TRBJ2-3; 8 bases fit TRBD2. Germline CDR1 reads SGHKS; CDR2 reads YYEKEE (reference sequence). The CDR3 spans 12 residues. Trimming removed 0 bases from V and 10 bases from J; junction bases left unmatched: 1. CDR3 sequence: CASSLELAAQYF. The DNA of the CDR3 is TGTGCCAGCAGCTTGGAACTAGCGGCGCAGTATTTT.

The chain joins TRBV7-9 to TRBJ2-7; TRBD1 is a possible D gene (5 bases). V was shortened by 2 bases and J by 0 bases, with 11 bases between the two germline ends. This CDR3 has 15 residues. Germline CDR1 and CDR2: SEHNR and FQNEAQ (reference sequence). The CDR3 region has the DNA TGTGCCAGCAGCTTAAGGACAACCCCCTCCTACGAGCAGTACTTC. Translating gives CASSLRTTPSYEQYF. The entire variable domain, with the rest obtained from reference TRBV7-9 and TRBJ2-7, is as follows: DTGVSQNPRHKITKRGQNVTFRCDPISEHNRLYWYRQTLGQGPEFLTYFQNEAQLEKSRLLSDRFSAERPKGSFSTLEIQRTEQGDSAMYLCASSLRTTPSYEQYFGPGTRLTVT.

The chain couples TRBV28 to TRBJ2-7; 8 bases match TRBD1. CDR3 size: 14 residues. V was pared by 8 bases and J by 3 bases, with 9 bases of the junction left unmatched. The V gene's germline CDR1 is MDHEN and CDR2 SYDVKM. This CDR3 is CASWGPGQGYEQYF. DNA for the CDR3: TGTGCCAGCTGGGGACCCGGACAGGGCTACGAGCAGTACTTC.

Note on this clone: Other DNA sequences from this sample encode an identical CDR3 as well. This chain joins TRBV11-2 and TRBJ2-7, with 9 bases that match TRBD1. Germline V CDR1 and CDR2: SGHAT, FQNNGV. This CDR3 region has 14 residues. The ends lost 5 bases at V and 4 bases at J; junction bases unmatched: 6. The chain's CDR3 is CASSPGTGPYEQYF. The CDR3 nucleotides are TGTGCCAGCAGCCCCGGGACAGGGCCTTACGAGCAGTACTTC.

The DNA for the CDR3 is TGTGCCAGCAGTTTAATCTCCCCACGGGTACGACAGCCCCAGCATTTT. Amino acids: CASSLISPRVRQPQHF. The chain carries TRBV28 and TRBJ1-5; D gene unclear. This CDR3 comprises 16 residues. The germline CDR1 and CDR2 sequences are MDHEN and SYDVKM. V lost 2 bases and J 7 bases, leaving 18 bases between the germline ends.

Written as DNA, the CDR3 is TGTGCCAGCAGCTTACATCCTAGCGGGGGGGAGCAGTACTTC. Its protein product is CASSLHPSGGEQYF. The chain employs TRBV7-2 and TRBJ2-7; the match to TRBD2 covers 11 bases. After removal of 2 bases from V and 7 bases from J, the junction contained 4 bases not matched to a gene. CDR3 length: 14 residues. Germline loops: CDR1 SGHTA, CDR2 FQGNSA.

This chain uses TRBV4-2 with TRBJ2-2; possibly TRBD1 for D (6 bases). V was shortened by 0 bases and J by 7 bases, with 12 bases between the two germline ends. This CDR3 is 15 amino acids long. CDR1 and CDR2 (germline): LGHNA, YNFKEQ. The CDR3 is CASSQELGANGELFF. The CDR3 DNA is TGTGCCAGCAGCCAAGAACTGGGGGCCAACGGGGAGCTGTTTTTT.

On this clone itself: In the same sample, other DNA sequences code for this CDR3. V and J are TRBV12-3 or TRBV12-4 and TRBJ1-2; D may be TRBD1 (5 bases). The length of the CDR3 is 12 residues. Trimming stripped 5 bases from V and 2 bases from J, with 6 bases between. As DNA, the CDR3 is TGTGCCAGCAGTCGGGGGAACTATGGCTACACCTTC. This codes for CASSRGNYGYTF.

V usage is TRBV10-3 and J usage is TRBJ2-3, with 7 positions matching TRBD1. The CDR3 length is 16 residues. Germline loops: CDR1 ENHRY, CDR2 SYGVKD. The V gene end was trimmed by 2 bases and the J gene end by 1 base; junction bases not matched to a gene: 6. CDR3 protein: CAISERGTAGTDTQYF. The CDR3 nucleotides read TGTGCCATCAGTGAGCGTGGGACAGCCGGCACAGATACGCAGTATTTT.

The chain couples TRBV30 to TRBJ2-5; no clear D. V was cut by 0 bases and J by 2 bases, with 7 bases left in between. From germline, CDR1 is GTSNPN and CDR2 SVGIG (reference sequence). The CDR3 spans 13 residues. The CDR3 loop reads CAWSVNLQETQYF. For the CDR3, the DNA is TGTGCCTGGAGTGTAAACTTACAAGAGACCCAGTACTTC. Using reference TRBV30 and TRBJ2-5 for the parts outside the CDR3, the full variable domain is SQTIHQWPATLVQPVGSPLSLECTVEGTSNPNLYWYRQAAGRGLQLLFYSVGIGQISSEVPQNLSASRPQDRQFILSSKKLLLSDSGFYLCAWSVNLQETQYFGPGTRLLVL.

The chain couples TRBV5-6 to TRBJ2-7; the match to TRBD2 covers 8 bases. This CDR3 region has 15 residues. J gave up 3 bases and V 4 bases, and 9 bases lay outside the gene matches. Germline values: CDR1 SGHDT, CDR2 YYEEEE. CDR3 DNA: TGTGCCAGCAGCCCCACCGGGGGGGCCTTCTACGAGCAGTACTTC. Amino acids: CASSPTGGAFYEQYF.

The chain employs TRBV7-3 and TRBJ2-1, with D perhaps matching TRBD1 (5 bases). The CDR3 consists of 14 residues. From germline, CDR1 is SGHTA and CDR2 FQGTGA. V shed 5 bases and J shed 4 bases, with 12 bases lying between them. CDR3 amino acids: CASSPDRSYNEQFF. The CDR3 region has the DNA TGTGCCAGCAGCCCTGACAGATCATACAATGAGCAGTTCTTC.

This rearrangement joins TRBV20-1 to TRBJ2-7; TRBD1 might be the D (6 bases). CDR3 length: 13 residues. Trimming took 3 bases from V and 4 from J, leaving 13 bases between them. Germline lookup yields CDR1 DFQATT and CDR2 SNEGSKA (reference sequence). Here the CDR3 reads CSASSGAGYEQYF. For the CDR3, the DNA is TGCAGTGCTAGTTCAGGGGCCGGGTACGAGCAGTACTTC.

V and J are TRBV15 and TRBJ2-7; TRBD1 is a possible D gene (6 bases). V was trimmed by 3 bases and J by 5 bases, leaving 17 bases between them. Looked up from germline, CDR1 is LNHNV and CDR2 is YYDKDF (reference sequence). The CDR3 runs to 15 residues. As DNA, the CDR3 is TGTGCCACCAGCAGTTACAGGGTGGTAAGAAACGAGCAGTACTTC. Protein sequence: CATSSYRVVRNEQYF.

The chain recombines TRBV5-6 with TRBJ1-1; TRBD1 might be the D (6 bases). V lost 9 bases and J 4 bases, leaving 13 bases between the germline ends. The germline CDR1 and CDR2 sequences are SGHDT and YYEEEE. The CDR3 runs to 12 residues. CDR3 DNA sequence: TGTGCCACCCAACAGGGTACCACTGAAGCTTTCTTT. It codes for CATQQGTTEAFF.